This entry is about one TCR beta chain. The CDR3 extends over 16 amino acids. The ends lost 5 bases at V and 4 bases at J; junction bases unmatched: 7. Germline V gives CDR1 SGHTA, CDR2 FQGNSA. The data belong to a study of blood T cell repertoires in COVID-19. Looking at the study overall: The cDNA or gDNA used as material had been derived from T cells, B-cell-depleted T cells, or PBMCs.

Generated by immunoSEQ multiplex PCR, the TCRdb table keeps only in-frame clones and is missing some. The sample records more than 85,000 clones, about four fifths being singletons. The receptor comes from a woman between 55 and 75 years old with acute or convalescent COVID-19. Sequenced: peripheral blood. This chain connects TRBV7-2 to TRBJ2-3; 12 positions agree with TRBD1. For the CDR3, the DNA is TGTGCCAGCAGCGTCGGGACAGGGGGCCATTCAGATACGCAGTATTTT. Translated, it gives CASSVGTGGHSDTQYF.